This T cell receptor (beta chain) was profiled in a study of blood T cell repertoires in COVID-19 (TCRdb year 2020). Study-wide context: The collaborator samples originated in the United States, Italy and Spain and spanned the acute and convalescent phases of COVID-19. The dataset comprised deeply sampled blood TCRbeta repertoires from subjects exposed to, actively infected with, or recovered from COVID-19. Samples were obtained from the ongoing ImmuneRACE study (first 160 participants) and from approximately 1,200 subjects provided by 6 global collaborators. HLA class I and class II types, where available, came from metadata supplied by the sample provider rather than from assay-based typing. The repertoires were released in a freely available public database intended as a resource for research on the immune response to SARS-CoV-2. The material from the prospective study consisted of cDNA or gDNA derived from T cells, B-cell-depleted T cells, or PBMCs. A de-identified subject ID, COVID-19 status, age in years and sex were almost always included in the sample metadata.

The immunoSEQ Assay, a bias-controlled multiplex PCR, was used to amplify TCRbeta CDR3 regions from genomic DNA. The study's own analysis went as follows. The number of nucleated cells in each sample was estimated from the amplification of reference gene primers within the assay. To quantify the absolute abundance of each unique TCRbeta CDR3 rearrangement, sequence reads were collapsed and filtered. Productive Simpson clonality was computed per sample as the square root of Simpson's diversity index over productive rearrangements. As stored in TCRdb, this immuneACCESS dataset retains in-frame rearrangements with V and J assigned. A fraction of the clones does not appear; measured against another copy, unresolved V genes explain less than half of the discrepancy, and the remainder lacks a known reason. V and J calls plus clone size are reproduced from that table; the DNA served to infer D and trimming. The table for this sample lists 180,000 or so clones; approximately 86% of them were counted only once. Of the sample, 9.8% is held by the ten largest clones.

Whole blood was collected in K2EDTA tubes by collaborating institutions according to the institutions' own protocols. For TCRbeta analysis, collaborator samples were shipped as frozen whole blood, as isolated PBMCs, or as DNA extracted from either sample type. The study at large found these results: The amount of clinical and demographic metadata varied by source and participant and was provided uncurated.

Taken from the germline V gene, the CDR1 and CDR2 loops are MNHEY and SVGEGT. After removal of 5 bases from V and 6 bases from J, the junction retains 5 bases not matched to a gene. The CDR3 spans 15 residues, from the cysteine through the phenylalanine. The sequence is cut down to CDR3 DNA, 45 bases in frame from base 1. Notes on this clone: Its antigen specificity is not known. There are no base qualities to consult, and no much larger clone falls within one base.

The sample taken for sequencing was peripheral blood. This sequence was found in an elderly woman with acute or convalescent COVID-19. The chain couples TRBV6-2 or TRBV6-3 to TRBJ1-6, and TRBD1 aligns with 9 junction nucleotides. CDR3 region: CASSEDRGLNSPLHF. The nucleotides read TGTGCCAGCAGTGAGGACAGGGGCCTTAATTCACCCCTCCACTTT.